The 26 T cell receptor beta chains below were found in one sample sequenced in a study of CD8+ T cells in alopecia areata. Treatment in this sample: oral pan-JAK inhibitor, 5-10 mg twice daily. As the sequencing template, cDNA was produced by extracting RNA and reverse transcribing it. The method was immunoSEQ multiplex PCR; TCRdb's version includes in-frame clones alone and lacks a portion of them. The sample includes under 200,000 clones, less than 70% of them seen just once. The material was CD4+ T cells sorted from blood, obtained at week 24, from a patient treated with tofacitinib. The source is a human donor with alopecia areata.

The chain has TRBV5-1 and TRBJ1-5, with D unresolved. The CDR3 has 14 residues. Germline values: CDR1 SGHRS, CDR2 YFSETQ. V gave up 0 bases and J gave up 5 bases, with 9 bases separating them. CDR3 DNA sequence: TGCGCCAGCAGCTTGGAGGGCCGGGATCAGCCCCAGCATTTT. This gives the protein CASSLEGRDQPQHF.

The genes are TRBV14 and TRBJ1-1; D not certain. The CDR3 consists of 13 residues. Per germline, CDR1 SGHDN and CDR2 FVKESK. With 4 bases removed from V and 1 base from J, the gap between germline ends came to 7 bases. CDR3 sequence (DNA): TGTGCCAGCAGCCTCGCGCGGAACACTGAAGCTTTCTTT. This codes for CASSLARNTEAFF.

The chain combines TRBV29-1 with TRBJ2-3; D possibly corresponds to TRBD2 (5 bases). V was cut by 4 bases and J by 2 bases, with 10 bases left in between. CDR3 length equals 13 residues. Per the germline V gene, CDR1 is SQVTM and CDR2 is ANQGSEA. For the CDR3, the DNA is TGCAGCGTTGGAGGGCAGACCACAGATACGCAGTATTTT. This translates into CSVGGQTTDTQYF.

This clone is a singleton in its sample. The gene calls are TRBV29-1 and TRBJ2-1, with 9 bases identical to TRBD1. Germline lookup yields CDR1 SQVTM and CDR2 ANQGSEA. V shed 3 bases and J 5 bases; nucleotides not matched to a gene: 5. The CDR3 contains 14 residues. The CDR3 region has the DNA TGCAGCGTTGACCCGGGACAGGGCCACAATGAGCAGTTCTTC. Amino acids: CSVDPGQGHNEQFF.

The chain couples TRBV29-1 to TRBJ2-2, with 8 bases matching TRBD1. Unmatched junction bases numbered 7, after V lost 6 bases and J lost 4 bases. Germline CDR1 and CDR2: SQVTM and ANQGSEA. CDR3 length: 14 residues. CDR3 in DNA: TGCAGCGTCAAAGGGGGACAGGCCACCGGGGAGCTGTTTTTT. The encoded protein is CSVKGGQATGELFF.

The rearrangement joins TRBV14 to TRBJ1-2, with a tentative D call TRBD1 (5 bases). The V and J ends lost 3 bases and 1 base respectively, with 12 bases between them. The CDR3 is 15 residues long. Germline V gives CDR1 SGHDN, CDR2 FVKESK. The CDR3 DNA follows: TGTGCCAGCAGCCATGGAGGGACTCGTAACTATGGCTACACCTTC. This gives the protein CASSHGGTRNYGYTF.

V gene TRBV19 combines with J gene TRBJ2-1; D is uncertain. The germline V gene encodes CDR1 LNHDA and CDR2 SQIVND (reference sequence). The ends were cut back, 3 bases at V and 4 bases at J, with 13 bases in the middle. The CDR3 length is 15 residues. The CDR3 region has the DNA TGTGCCAGTAGTATGCCCGTAATAGGATACAATGAGCAGTTCTTC. Translating gives CASSMPVIGYNEQFF.

This clone has just a few counts. J is TRBJ2-1 and V is TRBV30, with TRBD2 matching 8 bases. Germline CDR1 is GTSNPN and CDR2 is SVGIG (reference sequence). There are 19 residues in the CDR3. V trimming: 0 bases; J trimming: 5 bases; junction bases outside the gene matches: 18. The CDR3 DNA is TGTGCCTGGAGTGTACCGGGCCACCCCGGGGGGGCTAAAGACAATGAGCAGTTCTTC. Encoded protein: CAWSVPGHPGGAKDNEQFF.

A few counts support this clone. The chain links TRBV30 to TRBJ1-1; 10 bases agree with TRBD1. The CDR3 length is 13 residues. The V segment lost 4 bases and the J segment 4 bases; nucleotides outside the gene matches: 3. The V gene's germline CDR1 is GTSNPN and CDR2 SVGIG (reference sequence). The CDR3 loop reads CAWKGQGVTEAFF. The CDR3 bases are TGTGCCTGGAAAGGACAGGGGGTCACTGAAGCTTTCTTT. The whole variable domain, filled in from reference TRBV30 and TRBJ1-1, reads SQTIHQWPATLVQPVGSPLSLECTVEGTSNPNLYWYRQAAGRGLQLLFYSVGIGQISSEVPQNLSASRPQDRQFILSSKKLLLSDSGFYLCAWKGQGVTEAFFGQGTRLTVV.

This clone has only a few counts. The rearrangement uses TRBV30 and TRBJ1-2; a weak D match, TRBD1 (6 bases). There are 15 residues in the CDR3. Germline lookup yields CDR1 GTSNPN and CDR2 SVGIG (reference sequence). The V end was cut by 0 bases, the J end by 7 bases, with 18 bases between. CDR3 sequence reads: CAWSVQGRGGGGYTF. The DNA for the CDR3 is TGTGCCTGGAGTGTACAGGGCAGGGGCGGCGGTGGCTACACCTTC.

The chain combines TRBV4-1 with TRBJ1-6; D is unclear. The germline gives CDR1 MGHRA, CDR2 YSYEKL. This CDR3 has 15 amino acids. V shed 0 bases and J shed 7 bases, with 10 bases lying between them. CDR3 protein: CASSQDRPVNSPLHF. CDR3 coding DNA: TGCGCCAGCAGCCAAGATCGGCCAGTCAATTCACCCCTCCACTTT.

There are a few counts of this clone. The chain recombines TRBV27 with TRBJ2-5; the D gene could be TRBD1 or TRBD2 (5 bases each). Trimming took 5 bases from V and 1 from J, leaving 11 bases between them. Germline V lookup: CDR1 MNHEY, CDR2 SMNVEV (reference sequence). The CDR3 is 14 residues long. The CDR3 sequence is CASSLGTGQETQYF. The CDR3, as DNA: TGTGCCAGCAGTCTCGGGACCGGCCAAGAGACCCAGTACTTC.

This clone was seen once. The gene calls are TRBV30 and TRBJ1-5; 8 nucleotides match TRBD1. The CDR3 sequence is 14 residues long. Germline CDR1 and CDR2: GTSNPN and SVGIG (reference sequence). V lost 3 bases to trimming and J lost 5 bases; unmatched junction nucleotides: 6. The CDR3 protein is CAWSRTGRYQPQHF. The CDR3, as DNA: TGTGCCTGGAGCCGGACAGGGCGTTATCAGCCCCAGCATTTT.

The chain joins TRBV27 to TRBJ1-2; 9 bases match TRBD1. Trimming removed 3 bases from V and 3 bases from J; junction bases left unmatched: 8. Germline V gene lookup returns CDR1 MNHEY and CDR2 SMNVEV (reference sequence). The CDR3 sequence is 16 residues long. CDR3 DNA sequence: TGTGCCAGCAGTTTCACAGGACAGGGGTCATACTATGGCTACACCTTC. It translates to CASSFTGQGSYYGYTF.

This clone was observed a handful of times. This chain links TRBV29-1 with TRBJ2-1, with TRBD2 matching over 10 bases. The CDR3 totals 13 residues. With V trimmed by 4 bases and J by 6 bases, 3 bases remained unmatched. CDR1 is SQVTM and CDR2 is ANQGSEA in the germline V gene. CDR3 in amino acids: CSVASSGGNEQFF. CDR3 in DNA: TGCAGCGTTGCTTCTAGCGGGGGCAATGAGCAGTTCTTC.

The chain joins TRBV5-1 to TRBJ1-1, with 9 bases lining up with TRBD1. The trim removed 0 bases at V and 3 bases at J, leaving 6 bases unmatched. Germline values: CDR1 SGHRS, CDR2 YFSETQ. The CDR3 runs to 16 residues. CDR3 region: CASSLAPDRGDTEAFF. CDR3 in DNA: TGCGCCAGCAGCTTGGCACCCGACAGGGGGGACACTGAAGCTTTCTTT. Drawing the rest from reference TRBV5-1 and TRBJ1-1, the complete variable domain is KAGVTQTPRYLIKTRGQQVTLSCSPISGHRSVSWYQQTPGQGLQFLFEYFSETQRNKGNFPGRFSGRQFSNSRSEMNVSTLELGDSALYLCASSLAPDRGDTEAFFGQGTRLTVV.

This clone has more than one count but fewer than ten. This chain joins TRBV30 and TRBJ2-6; no clear D. V was pared by 3 bases and J by 0 bases, with 6 bases between. This CDR3 contains 14 residues. Germline lookup yields CDR1 GTSNPN and CDR2 SVGIG (reference sequence). The CDR3 region has the DNA TGTGCCTGGAGCTCGAGCTCTGGGGCCAACGTCCTGACTTTC. Its protein product is CAWSSSSGANVLTF.

The rearrangement uses TRBV11-2 and TRBJ2-2; D unclear. This CDR3 is 11 amino acids long. Germline values: CDR1 SGHAT, CDR2 FQNNGV. The ends were cut back, 3 bases at V and 6 bases at J, with 2 bases in the middle. The CDR3: CASSLAGELFF. DNA of the CDR3: TGTGCCAGCAGCTTGGCCGGGGAGCTGTTTTTT.

This clone was seen a few times. This rearrangement joins TRBV18 to TRBJ1-3; TRBD1 is a possible D gene (6 bases). CDR3 length: 15 residues. Trimming cost V 4 bases and J 2 bases, with 12 bases left between them. Germline V gives CDR1 KGHSH, CDR2 LQKENI. The CDR3 region is CASSQPGAPGNTIYF. The CDR3 region has the DNA TGTGCCAGCTCACAGCCGGGGGCGCCTGGAAACACCATATATTTT.

The rearrangement joins TRBV7-9 to TRBJ1-5; weak D call: TRBD1 (6 bases). This CDR3 spans 13 amino acids. Germline CDR1 reads SEHNR; CDR2 reads FQNEAQ (reference sequence). V lost 5 bases to trimming and J lost 4 bases, with 9 bases between them. CDR3 in DNA: TGTGCCAGCAGCATCCAGGGGAATCAGCCCCAGCATTTT. It is translated as CASSIQGNQPQHF.

V usage is TRBV6-5 and J usage is TRBJ1-1; possibly TRBD1 for D (5 bases). Germline V lookup: CDR1 MNHEY, CDR2 SVGAGI. The germline V and J ends were trimmed by 6 bases and 3 bases, with 14 bases remaining between them. The CDR3 length is 14 residues. DNA of the CDR3: TGTGCCAGCAGGGGAGGGGAAGGGGACACTGAAGCTTTCTTT. It encodes CASRGGEGDTEAFF.

This chain joins TRBV28 and TRBJ2-7; a possible D gene is TRBD1 (6 bases). This CDR3 comprises 15 residues. The V and J ends lost 6 bases and 0 bases respectively, with 15 bases between them. The V gene's germline CDR1 is MDHEN and CDR2 SYDVKM. The CDR3 loop is CASSYRVQGSYEQYF. CDR3 bases: TGTGCCAGCAGCTACAGGGTACAGGGCTCCTACGAGCAGTACTTC.

Turning to this clone: Germline is not matched at one junction end, which may reflect a read error. This rearrangement joins TRBV15 to TRBJ2-5; perhaps TRBD2 as D (5 bases). The CDR3 runs 17 residues. CDR1 and CDR2 from the germline V gene are LNHNV and YYDKDF (reference sequence). The CDR3 sequence: CATRRGEGLRRGETQYF. Written as DNA, the CDR3 is TGTGCCACCAGAAGAGGCGAAGGACTTAGGCGAGGAGAGACCCAGTACTTC.

The V gene is TRBV19, the J gene TRBJ1-2; no clear D. Germline V gene lookup returns CDR1 LNHDA and CDR2 SQIVND (reference sequence). Deletions cut 4 bases from V and 2 bases from J, with 11 bases between. The CDR3 has 14 residues. DNA for the CDR3: TGTGCCAGTAGTACCGTTTCGGGGAACTATGGCTACACCTTC. This sequence encodes CASSTVSGNYGYTF.

Here the CDR3 DNA reads TGTGCCAGCAGCCAGGGCCGGGACAGGGGGTTCGCAGATACGCAGTATTTT. It encodes CASSQGRDRGFADTQYF. The chain employs TRBV11-3 and TRBJ2-3; 11 nucleotides align to TRBD1. The V gene's germline CDR1 is SGHNT and CDR2 YENEEA. There are 17 residues in the CDR3. V gave up 5 bases and J gave up 4 bases; unmatched junction bases: 11.

This clone was recorded a few times. The chain carries TRBV6-1 and TRBJ2-4; no definite D call. V was clipped by 2 bases and J by 1 base, with 12 bases between them. CDR3 length: 16 residues. Looked up from germline, CDR1 is MNHNS and CDR2 is SASEGT. This CDR3 is CASSEIESPAKNIQYF. The CDR3 nucleotides are TGTGCCAGCAGTGAAATAGAAAGCCCCGCCAAAAACATTCAGTACTTC.